This T cell receptor (beta chain) was sequenced during a study of OX40 agonist ivuxolimab in advanced cancers. Overall study context: Patients were infused with ivuxolimab every 2 weeks at 0.01 to 10 mg/kg. Three partial responders included one hepatocellular carcinoma patient and two cutaneous melanoma patients. Study-wide points: CD4+ and CD8+ blood T cells expanded clonally by week 6 at 0.1 to 3.0 mg/kg. Certain nonresponding patients likewise had low normalized T-cell clonal expansion.

Sequencing used immunoSEQ multiplex PCR; TCRdb keeps in-frame clones, though not all of them. The table lists 20,000 or so clones, around 77% of them singletons. Germline CDR1 is LNHDA and CDR2 is SQIVND (reference sequence). The ends lost 8 bases at V and 0 bases at J; junction bases unmatched: 0. The CDR3 consists of 13 residues. Details on this clone: The antigen is unknown.

The chain links TRBV19 to TRBJ2-7; 11 bases map to TRBD1. The clonotype was recovered from an adult with an advanced solid tumor such as melanoma, head and neck, liver or kidney cancer. The sequencing used CD4+ or CD8+ T cells sorted from blood, collected in a trial of the OX40 agonist ivuxolimab. The CDR3 here is CASGTGGSYEQYF. The CDR3 DNA follows: TGTGCCAGTGGGACAGGGGGCTCCTACGAGCAGTACTTC.